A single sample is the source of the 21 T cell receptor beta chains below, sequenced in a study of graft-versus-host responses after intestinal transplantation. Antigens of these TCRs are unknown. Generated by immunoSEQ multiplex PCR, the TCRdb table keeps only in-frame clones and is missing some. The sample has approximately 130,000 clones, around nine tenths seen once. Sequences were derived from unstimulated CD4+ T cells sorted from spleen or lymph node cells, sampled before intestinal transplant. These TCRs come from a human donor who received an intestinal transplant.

The CDR3 DNA is TGTGCCAGCAGCCAGAGCACAGATACGCAGTATTTT. Residues: CASSQSTDTQYF. The V gene is TRBV11-1, the J gene TRBJ2-3; the D is unclear. CDR1 and CDR2 (germline): SGHAT, FQDESV (reference sequence). CDR3 length: 12 amino acids. V was trimmed by 5 bases and J by 0 bases, leaving 3 bases between them.

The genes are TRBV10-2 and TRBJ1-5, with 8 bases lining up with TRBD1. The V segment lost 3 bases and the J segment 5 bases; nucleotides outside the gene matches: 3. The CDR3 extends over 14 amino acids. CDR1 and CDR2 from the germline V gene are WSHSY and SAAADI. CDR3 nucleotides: TGCGCCAGCAGTGATACAGGGGGTCATCAGCCCCAGCATTTT. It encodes CASSDTGGHQPQHF.

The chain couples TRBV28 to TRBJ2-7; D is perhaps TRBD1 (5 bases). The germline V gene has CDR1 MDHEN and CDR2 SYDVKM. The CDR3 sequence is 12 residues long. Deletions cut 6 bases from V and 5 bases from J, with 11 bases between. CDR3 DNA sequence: TGTGCCAGCAGCCCCAGGGCGCACGAGCAGTACTTC. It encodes CASSPRAHEQYF.

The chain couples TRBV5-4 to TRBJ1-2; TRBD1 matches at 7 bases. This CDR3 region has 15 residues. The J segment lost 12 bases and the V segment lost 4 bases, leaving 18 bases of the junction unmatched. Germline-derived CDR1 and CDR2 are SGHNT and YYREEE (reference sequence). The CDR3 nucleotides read TGTGCCAGCAGCCCCCTTGGTGGCCCCGACAGGGTTCACACCTTC. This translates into CASSPLGGPDRVHTF.

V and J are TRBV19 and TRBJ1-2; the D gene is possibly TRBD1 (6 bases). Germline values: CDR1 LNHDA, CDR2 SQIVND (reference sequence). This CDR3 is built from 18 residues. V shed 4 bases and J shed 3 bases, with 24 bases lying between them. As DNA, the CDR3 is TGTGCCAGTAGTAAAGGTTCGGGACAAAGGTTTTGGGACTATGGCTACACCTTC. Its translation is CASSKGSGQRFWDYGYTF. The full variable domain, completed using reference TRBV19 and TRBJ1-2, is DGGITQSPKYLFRKEGQNVTLSCEQNLNHDAMYWYRQDPGQGLRLIYYSQIVNDFQKGDIAEGYSVSREKKESFPLTVTSAQKNPTAFYLCASSKGSGQRFWDYGYTFGSGTRLTVV.

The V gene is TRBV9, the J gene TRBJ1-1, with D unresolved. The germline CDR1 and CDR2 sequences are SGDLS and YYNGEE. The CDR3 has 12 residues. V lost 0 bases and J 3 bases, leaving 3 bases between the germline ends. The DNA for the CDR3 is TGTGCCAGCAGCGTAGCGGACACTGAAGCTTTCTTT. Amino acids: CASSVADTEAFF.

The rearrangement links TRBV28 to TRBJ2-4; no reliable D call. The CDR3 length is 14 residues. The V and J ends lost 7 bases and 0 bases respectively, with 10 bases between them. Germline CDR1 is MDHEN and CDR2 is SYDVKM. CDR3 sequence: CASMSSLAKNIQYF. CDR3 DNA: TGTGCCAGCATGTCCAGCTTAGCCAAAAACATTCAGTACTTC.

In nucleotides, the CDR3 is TGTGCAAGTCGCTTAGGGGAGGGACAGACCCAGTACTTC. Amino acids: CASRLGEGQTQYF. The V call is TRBV12-2, the J call TRBJ2-5; the D call TRBD2 from the table was never checked on the DNA. TRBV12-2 is deemed a pseudogene. CDR3 length equals 13 residues.

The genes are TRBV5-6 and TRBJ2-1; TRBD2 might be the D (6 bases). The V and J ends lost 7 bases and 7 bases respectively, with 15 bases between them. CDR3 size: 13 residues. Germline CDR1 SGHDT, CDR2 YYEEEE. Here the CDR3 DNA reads TGTGCCAGCGGCAAAGGGAGGCGGAATGAGCAGTTCTTC. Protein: CASGKGRRNEQFF. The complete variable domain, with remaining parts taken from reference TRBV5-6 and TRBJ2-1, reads DAGVTQSPTHLIKTRGQQVTLRCSPKSGHDTVSWYQQALGQGPQFIFQYYEEEERQRGNFPDRFSGHQFPNYSSELNVNALLLGDSALYLCASGKGRRNEQFFGPGTRLTVL.

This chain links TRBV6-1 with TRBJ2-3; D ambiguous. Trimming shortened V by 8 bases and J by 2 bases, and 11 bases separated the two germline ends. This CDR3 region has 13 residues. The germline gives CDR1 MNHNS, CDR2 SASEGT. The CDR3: CASSYFLTDTQYF. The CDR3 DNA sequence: TGTGCCAGCTCTTACTTTCTCACAGATACGCAGTATTTT.

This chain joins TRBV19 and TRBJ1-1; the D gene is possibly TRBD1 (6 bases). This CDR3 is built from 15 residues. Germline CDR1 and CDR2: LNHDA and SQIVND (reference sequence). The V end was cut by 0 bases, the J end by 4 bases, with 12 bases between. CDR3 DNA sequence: TGTGCCAGTAGTATAGATCAGGGAGGGGGCACTGAAGCTTTCTTT. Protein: CASSIDQGGGTEAFF. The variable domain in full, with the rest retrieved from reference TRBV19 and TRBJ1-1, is DGGITQSPKYLFRKEGQNVTLSCEQNLNHDAMYWYRQDPGQGLRLIYYSQIVNDFQKGDIAEGYSVSREKKESFPLTVTSAQKNPTAFYLCASSIDQGGGTEAFFGQGTRLTVV.

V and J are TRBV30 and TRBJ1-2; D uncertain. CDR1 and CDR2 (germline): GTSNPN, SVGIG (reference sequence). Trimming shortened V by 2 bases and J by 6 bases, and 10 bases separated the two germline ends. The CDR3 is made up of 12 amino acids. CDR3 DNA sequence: TGTGCCTGGAGTCCTCCACTCAATGGCTACACCTTC. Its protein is CAWSPPLNGYTF.

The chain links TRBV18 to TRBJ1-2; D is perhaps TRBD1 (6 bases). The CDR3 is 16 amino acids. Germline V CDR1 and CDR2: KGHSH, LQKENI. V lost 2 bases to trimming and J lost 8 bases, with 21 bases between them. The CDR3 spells CASSPLKLMGGDGYTF. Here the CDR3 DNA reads TGTGCCAGCTCACCATTAAAGCTTATGGGGGGCGACGGCTACACCTTC.

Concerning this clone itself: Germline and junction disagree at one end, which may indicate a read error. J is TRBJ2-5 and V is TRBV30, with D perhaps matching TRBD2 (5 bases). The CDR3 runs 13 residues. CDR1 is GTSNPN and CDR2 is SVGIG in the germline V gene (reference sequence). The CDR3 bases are TGTGCCTGGAGTGGCGGGTATCAAGGGACCCAGTACTTC. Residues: CAWSGGYQGTQYF.

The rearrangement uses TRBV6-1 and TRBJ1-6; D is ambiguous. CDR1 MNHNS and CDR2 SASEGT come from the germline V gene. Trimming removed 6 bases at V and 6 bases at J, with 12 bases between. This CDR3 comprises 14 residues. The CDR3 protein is CASRQDPGNSPLHF. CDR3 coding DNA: TGTGCCAGCAGGCAGGACCCCGGTAATTCACCCCTCCACTTT.

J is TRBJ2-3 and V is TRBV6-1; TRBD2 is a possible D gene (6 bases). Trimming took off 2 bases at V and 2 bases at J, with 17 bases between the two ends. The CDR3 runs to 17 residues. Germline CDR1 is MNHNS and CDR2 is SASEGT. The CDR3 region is CASSERKAGPYTDTQYF. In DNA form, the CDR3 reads TGTGCCAGCAGTGAAAGAAAGGCGGGGCCCTACACAGATACGCAGTATTTT.

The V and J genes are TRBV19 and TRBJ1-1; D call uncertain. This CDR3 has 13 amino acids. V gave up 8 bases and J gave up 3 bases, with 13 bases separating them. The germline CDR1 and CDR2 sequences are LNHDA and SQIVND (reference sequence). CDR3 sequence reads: CASRRRRDTEAFF. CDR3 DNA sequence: TGTGCCAGTCGCCGCCGGAGGGACACTGAAGCTTTCTTT. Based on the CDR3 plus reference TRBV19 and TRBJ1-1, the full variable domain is DGGITQSPKYLFRKEGQNVTLSCEQNLNHDAMYWYRQDPGQGLRLIYYSQIVNDFQKGDIAEGYSVSREKKESFPLTVTSAQKNPTAFYLCASRRRRDTEAFFGQGTRLTVV.

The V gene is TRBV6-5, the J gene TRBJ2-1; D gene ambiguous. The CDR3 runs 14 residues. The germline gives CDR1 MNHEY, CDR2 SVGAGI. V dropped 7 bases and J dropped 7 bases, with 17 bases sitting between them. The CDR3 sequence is CASKWVETLNEQFF. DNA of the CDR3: TGTGCCAGCAAGTGGGTAGAAACCCTAAATGAGCAGTTCTTC.

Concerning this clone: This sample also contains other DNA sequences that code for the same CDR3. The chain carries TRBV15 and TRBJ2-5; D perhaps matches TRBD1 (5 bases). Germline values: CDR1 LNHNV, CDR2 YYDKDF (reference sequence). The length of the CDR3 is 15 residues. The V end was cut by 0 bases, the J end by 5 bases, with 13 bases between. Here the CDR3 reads CATSRDVGHQETQYF. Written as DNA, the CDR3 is TGTGCCACCAGCAGAGATGTGGGGCATCAGGAGACCCAGTACTTC.

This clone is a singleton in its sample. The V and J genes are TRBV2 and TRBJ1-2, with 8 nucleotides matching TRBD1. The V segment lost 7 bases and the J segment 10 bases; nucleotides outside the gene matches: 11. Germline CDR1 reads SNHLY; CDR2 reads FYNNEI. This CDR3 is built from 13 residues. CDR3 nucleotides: TGTGCCAGCACCGGGGACAGGCTAATCTCCTACACCTTC. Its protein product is CASTGDRLISYTF. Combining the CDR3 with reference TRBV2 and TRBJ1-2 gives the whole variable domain EPEVTQTPSHQVTQMGQEVILRCVPISNHLYFYWYRQILGQKVEFLVSFYNNEISEKSEIFDDQFSVERPDGSNFTLKIRSTKLEDSAMYFCASTGDRLISYTFGSGTRLTVV.

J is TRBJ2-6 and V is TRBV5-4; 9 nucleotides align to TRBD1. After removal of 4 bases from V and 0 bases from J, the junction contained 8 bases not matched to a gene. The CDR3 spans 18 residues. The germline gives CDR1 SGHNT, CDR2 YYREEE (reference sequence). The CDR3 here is CASSPGTGTRSGANVLTF. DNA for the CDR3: TGTGCCAGCAGCCCCGGGACAGGGACGCGCTCTGGGGCCAACGTCCTGACTTTC.